The clone carrying this T cell receptor (beta chain) appeared a few times. What it recognizes is unknown. Other DNA sequences in the sample encode the same CDR3. Libraries were prepared by immunoSEQ multiplex PCR; TCRdb keeps only in-frame clonotypes and omits some of them. The sample lists roughly 500,000 clones, 75% to 85% occurring once. The study drew its donors from healthy HIV-negative adults without recent acute infections or vaccinations. The data derive from a study of shared clonotypes between healthy human individuals. Notes on the study in general: Investigators expected sequencing depth to affect clonotype sharing among donors. Only blood was sampled; tissue repertoires likely differ.

With 2 bases removed from V and 1 base from J, the gap between germline ends came to 5 bases. The CDR3 contains 13 residues. Germline V gives CDR1 KGHSH, CDR2 LQKENI. The chain combines TRBV18 with TRBJ1-1, with no clear D. The TCR comes from a woman in her thirties or forties in good health. Some clones in this sample may be carry-over from other donors' samples. Sequenced sample: PBMCs. CDR3 in amino acids: CASSPGRNTEAFF. In DNA, the CDR3 is TGTGCCAGCTCACCAGGGAGGAACACTGAAGCTTTCTTT.